This T cell receptor beta chain is from a study of CD8 T cells in Susac syndrome. The CDR3 spans 16 residues. The V gene's germline CDR1 is SQVTM and CDR2 ANQGSEA. V trimming: 0 bases; J trimming: 0 bases; junction bases outside the gene matches: 4. An amount of RNA that ranged from roughly 0.5 to 1 ug was reverse transcribed with random hexamers. TCRdb re-called the immunoSEQ multiplex PCR reads through MiXCR, storing one row per CDR3 protein. The sample contains fewer than 300,000 distinct CDR3 sequences, around 83% of which appear only once. The material sequenced was CD8+ T cells from PBMCs. The clonotype comes from a human donor with multiple sclerosis. The chain carries TRBV29-1 and TRBJ1-1, with 10 bases fitting TRBD1. The CDR3 sequence is CSVEDPGQGLNTEAFF. CDR3 nucleotides: TGCAGCGTTGAAGACCCGGGACAGGGGTTGAACACTGAAGCTTTCTTT.